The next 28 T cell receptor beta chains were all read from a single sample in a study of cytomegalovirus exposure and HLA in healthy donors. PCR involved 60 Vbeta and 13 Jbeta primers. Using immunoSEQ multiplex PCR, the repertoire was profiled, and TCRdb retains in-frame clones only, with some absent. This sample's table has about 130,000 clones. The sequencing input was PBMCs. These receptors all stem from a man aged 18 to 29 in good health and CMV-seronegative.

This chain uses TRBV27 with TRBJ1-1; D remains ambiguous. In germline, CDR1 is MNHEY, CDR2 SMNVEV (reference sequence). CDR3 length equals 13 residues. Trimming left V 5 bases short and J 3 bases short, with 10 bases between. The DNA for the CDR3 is TGTGCCAGCAGTCAAACAGTCTACACTGAAGCTTTCTTT. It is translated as CASSQTVYTEAFF.

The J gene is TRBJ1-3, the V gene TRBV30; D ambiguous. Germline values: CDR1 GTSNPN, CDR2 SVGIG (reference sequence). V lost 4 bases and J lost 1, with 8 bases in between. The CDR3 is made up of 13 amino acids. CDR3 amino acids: CAWISESGNTIYF. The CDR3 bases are TGTGCCTGGATTTCTGAGTCTGGAAACACCATATATTTT.

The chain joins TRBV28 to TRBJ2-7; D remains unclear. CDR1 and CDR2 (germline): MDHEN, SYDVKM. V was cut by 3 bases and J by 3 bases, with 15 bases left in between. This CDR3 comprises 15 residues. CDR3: CASSFMVGKLYEQYF. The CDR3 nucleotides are TGTGCCAGCAGTTTCATGGTGGGCAAGCTCTACGAGCAGTACTTC.

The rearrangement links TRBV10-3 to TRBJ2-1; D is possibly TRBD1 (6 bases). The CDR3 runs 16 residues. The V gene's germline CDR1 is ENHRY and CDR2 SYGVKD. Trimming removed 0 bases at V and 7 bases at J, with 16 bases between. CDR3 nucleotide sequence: TGTGCCATCAGTGAGTCAACAGGGATGGATTTGAATGAGCAGTTCTTC. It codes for CAISESTGMDLNEQFF.

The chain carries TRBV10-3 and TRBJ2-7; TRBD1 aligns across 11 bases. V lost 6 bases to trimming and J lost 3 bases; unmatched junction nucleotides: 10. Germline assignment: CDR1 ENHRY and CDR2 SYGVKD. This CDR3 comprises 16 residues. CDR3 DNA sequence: TGTGCCATCAGGCGGACCCGGGACAGGGGGGTCTACGAGCAGTACTTC. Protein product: CAIRRTRDRGVYEQYF.

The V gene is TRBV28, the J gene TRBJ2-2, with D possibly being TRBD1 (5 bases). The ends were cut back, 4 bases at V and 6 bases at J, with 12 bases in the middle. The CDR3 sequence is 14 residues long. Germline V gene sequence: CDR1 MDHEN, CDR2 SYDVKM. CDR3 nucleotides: TGTGCCAGCAGTTCAGTAACAGGTCCCGGGGAGCTGTTTTTT. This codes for CASSSVTGPGELFF.

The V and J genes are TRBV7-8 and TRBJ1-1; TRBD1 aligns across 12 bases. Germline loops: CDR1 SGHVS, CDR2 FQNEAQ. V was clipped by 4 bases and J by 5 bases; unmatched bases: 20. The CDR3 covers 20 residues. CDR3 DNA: TGTGCCAGCAGCTCCCTAAGCATGATAGGGGGACAGGGGGCCTTGACTGAAGCTTTCTTT. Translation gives CASSSLSMIGGQGALTEAFF.

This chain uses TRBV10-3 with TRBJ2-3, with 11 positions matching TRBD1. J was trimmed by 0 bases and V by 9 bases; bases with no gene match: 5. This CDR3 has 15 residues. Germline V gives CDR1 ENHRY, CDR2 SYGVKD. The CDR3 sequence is CAIRGTGGSTDTQYF. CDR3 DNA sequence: TGTGCCATACGTGGGACAGGGGGTAGCACAGATACGCAGTATTTT.

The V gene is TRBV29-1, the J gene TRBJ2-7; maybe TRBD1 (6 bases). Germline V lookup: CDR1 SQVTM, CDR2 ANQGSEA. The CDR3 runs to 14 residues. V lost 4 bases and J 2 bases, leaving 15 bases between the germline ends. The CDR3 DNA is TGCAGCGTTGTTGGGGACATAAGCCCCTACGAGCAGTACTTC. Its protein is CSVVGDISPYEQYF.

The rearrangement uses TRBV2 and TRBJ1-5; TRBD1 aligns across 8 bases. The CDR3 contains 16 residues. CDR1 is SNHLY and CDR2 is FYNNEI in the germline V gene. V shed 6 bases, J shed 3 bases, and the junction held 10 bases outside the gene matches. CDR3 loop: CASRPRTGRDNQPQHF. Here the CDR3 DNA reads TGTGCCAGCAGACCGAGGACAGGGAGGGACAATCAGCCCCAGCATTTT.

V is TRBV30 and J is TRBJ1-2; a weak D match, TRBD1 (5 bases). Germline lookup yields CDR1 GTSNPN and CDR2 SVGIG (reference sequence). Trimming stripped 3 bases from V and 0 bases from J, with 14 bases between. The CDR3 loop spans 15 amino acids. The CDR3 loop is CAWRAGRITNYGYTF. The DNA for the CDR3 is TGTGCCTGGAGGGCGGGACGGATTACTAACTATGGCTACACCTTC.

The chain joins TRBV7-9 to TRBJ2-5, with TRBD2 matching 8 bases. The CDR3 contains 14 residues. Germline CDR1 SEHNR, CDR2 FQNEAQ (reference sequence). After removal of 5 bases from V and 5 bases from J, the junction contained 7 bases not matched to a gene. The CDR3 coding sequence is TGTGCCAGCAGCCCGGGACTAGGGGGGGAGACCCAGTACTTC. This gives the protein CASSPGLGGETQYF.

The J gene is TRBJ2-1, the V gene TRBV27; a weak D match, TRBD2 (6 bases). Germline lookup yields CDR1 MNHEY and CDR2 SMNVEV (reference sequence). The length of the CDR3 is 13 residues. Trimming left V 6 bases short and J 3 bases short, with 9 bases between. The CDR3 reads CASSPTSYNEQFF. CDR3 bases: TGTGCCAGCAGCCCGACTAGCTACAATGAGCAGTTCTTC.

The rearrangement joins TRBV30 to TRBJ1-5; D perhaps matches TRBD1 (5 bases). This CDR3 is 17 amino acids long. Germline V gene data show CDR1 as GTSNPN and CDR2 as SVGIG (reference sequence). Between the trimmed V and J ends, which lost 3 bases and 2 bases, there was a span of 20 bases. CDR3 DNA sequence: TGTGCCTGGAGCCCACCTCGGGGGGGAAGGGGCAATCAGCCCCAGCATTTT. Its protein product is CAWSPPRGGRGNQPQHF.

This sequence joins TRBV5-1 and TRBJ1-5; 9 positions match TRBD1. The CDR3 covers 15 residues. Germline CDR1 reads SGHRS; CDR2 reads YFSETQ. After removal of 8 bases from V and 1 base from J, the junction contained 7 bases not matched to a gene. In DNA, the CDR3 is TGCGCCAGTAAGGCCGGGACAGGGAGCAATCAGCCCCAGCATTTT. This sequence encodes CASKAGTGSNQPQHF. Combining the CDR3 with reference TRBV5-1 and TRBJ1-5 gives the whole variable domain KAGVTQTPRYLIKTRGQQVTLSCSPISGHRSVSWYQQTPGQGLQFLFEYFSETQRNKGNFPGRFSGRQFSNSRSEMNVSTLELGDSALYLCASKAGTGSNQPQHFGDGTRLSIL.

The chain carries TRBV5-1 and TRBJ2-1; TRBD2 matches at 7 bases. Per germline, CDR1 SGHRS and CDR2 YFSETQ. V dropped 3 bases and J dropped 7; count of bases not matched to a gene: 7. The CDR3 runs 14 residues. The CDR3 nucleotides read TGCGCCAGCAGCTCCGGACTAGAAAATAATGAGCAGTTCTTC. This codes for CASSSGLENNEQFF.

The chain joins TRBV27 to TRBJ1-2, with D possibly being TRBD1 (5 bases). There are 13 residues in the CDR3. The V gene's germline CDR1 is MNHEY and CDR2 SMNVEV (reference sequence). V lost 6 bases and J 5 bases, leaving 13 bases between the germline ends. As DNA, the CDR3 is TGTGCCAGCAGCCGAGACAGCGTTTATGGCTACACCTTC. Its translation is CASSRDSVYGYTF.

CDR3 sequence: CASSVVGGAGNEQFF. CDR3 nucleotide sequence: TGTGCCAGCAGCGTAGTGGGCGGGGCGGGCAATGAGCAGTTCTTC. The chain employs TRBV9 and TRBJ2-1, with D tentatively TRBD2 (6 bases). Trimming pared 0 bases from V and 6 bases from J, leaving 13 bases between. This CDR3 spans 15 amino acids. Germline lookup yields CDR1 SGDLS and CDR2 YYNGEE.

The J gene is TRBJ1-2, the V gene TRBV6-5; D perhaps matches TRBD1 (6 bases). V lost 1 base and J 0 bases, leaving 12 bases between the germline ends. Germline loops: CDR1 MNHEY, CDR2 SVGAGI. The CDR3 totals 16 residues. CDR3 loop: CASSYLTTGTNYGYTF. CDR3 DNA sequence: TGTGCCAGCAGTTACTTGACGACAGGAACTAACTATGGCTACACCTTC.

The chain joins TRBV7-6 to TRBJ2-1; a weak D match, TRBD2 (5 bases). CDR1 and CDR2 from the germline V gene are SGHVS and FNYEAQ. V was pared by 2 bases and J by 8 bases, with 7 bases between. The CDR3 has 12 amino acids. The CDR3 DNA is TGTGCCAGCAGCTTATCCGGGGATGAGCAGTTCTTC. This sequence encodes CASSLSGDEQFF.

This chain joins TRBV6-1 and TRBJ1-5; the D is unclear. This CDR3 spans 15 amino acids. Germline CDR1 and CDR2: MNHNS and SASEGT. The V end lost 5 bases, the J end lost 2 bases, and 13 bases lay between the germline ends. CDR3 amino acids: CASSSGVKGNQPQHF. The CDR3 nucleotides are TGTGCCAGCAGTTCCGGGGTTAAAGGCAATCAGCCCCAGCATTTT.

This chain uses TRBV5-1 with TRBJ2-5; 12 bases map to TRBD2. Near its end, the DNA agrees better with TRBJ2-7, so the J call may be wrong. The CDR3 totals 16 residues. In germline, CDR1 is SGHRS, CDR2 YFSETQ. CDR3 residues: CASSLSLAGGMYEQYF. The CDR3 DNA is TGCGCCAGCAGCTTGAGTCTAGCGGGAGGGATGTACGAGCAGTACTTC.

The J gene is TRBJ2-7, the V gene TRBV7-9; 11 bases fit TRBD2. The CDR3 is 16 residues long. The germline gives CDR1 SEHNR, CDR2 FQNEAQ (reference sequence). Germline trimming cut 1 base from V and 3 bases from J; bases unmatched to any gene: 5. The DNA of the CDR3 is TGTGCCAGCAGCTTAGTCACTAGCGGGAGTATCTACGAGCAGTACTTC. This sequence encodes CASSLVTSGSIYEQYF.

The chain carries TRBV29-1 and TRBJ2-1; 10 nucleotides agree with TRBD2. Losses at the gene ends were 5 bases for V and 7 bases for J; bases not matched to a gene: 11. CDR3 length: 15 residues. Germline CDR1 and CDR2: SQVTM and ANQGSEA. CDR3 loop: CSVRTPGLALNEQFF. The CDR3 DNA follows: TGCAGCGTTAGGACCCCGGGACTAGCGCTAAATGAGCAGTTCTTC.

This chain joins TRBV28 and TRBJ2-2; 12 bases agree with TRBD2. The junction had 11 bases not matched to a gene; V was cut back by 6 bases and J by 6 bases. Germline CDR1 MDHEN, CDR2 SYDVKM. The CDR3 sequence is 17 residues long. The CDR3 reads CASSFRTSGNVPGELFF. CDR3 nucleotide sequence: TGTGCCAGCAGCTTTAGGACTAGCGGGAACGTCCCCGGGGAGCTGTTTTTT.

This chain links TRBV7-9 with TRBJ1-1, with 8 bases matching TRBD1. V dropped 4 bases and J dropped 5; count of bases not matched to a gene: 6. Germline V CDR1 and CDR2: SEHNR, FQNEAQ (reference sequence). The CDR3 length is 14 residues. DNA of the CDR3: TGTGCCAGCAGCTCCACAGGGGGAACGACTGAAGCTTTCTTT. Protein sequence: CASSSTGGTTEAFF. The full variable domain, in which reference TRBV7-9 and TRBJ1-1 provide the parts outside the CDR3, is DTGVSQNPRHKITKRGQNVTFRCDPISEHNRLYWYRQTLGQGPEFLTYFQNEAQLEKSRLLSDRFSAERPKGSFSTLEIQRTEQGDSAMYLCASSSTGGTTEAFFGQGTRLTVV.

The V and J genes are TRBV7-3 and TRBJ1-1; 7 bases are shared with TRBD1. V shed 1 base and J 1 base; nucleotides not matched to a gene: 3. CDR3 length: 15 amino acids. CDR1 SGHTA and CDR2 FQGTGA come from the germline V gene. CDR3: CASSLKWTGNTEAFF. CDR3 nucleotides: TGTGCCAGCAGCTTAAAGTGGACAGGGAACACTGAAGCTTTCTTT.

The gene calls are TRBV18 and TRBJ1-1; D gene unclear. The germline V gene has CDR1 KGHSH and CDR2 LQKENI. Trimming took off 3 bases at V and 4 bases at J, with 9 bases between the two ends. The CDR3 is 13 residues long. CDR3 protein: CASSPSEGTEAFF. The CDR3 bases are TGTGCCAGCTCACCTTCAGAGGGCACTGAAGCTTTCTTT.